These T cell receptor beta chains were read from a single sample in a study of CD8+CD57+ T cells in acquired aplastic anemia. TCRdb reprocessed the reads via MiXCR and lists one record per CDR3 protein. The data show around 250,000 distinct CDR3 sequences, roughly 82% seen once. The sample consisted of sorted CD4+, CD8+, or CD8+CD57+ T cells (not recorded which) from PBMCs. All receptors come from a human donor with aplastic anemia. The CDR3 runs from the conserved cysteine through the conserved F or W. A D gene is named only where the DNA matches it firmly. Clone size is shown for a subset of rows, as once, few, many or a class of expanded clone.

j_call | cdr3_length | d_call | clone_size | v_call | cdr3_nt | cdr3_aa
TRBJ1-4 | 15 | NA | NA | TRBV9 | TGTGCCAGCAGCGTGGGAGGGTCCTCCCCCGAAACACTGTTTTTT | CASSVGGSSPETLFF
TRBJ1-3 | 14 | NA | few | TRBV9 | TGCGCCAGCAGTGTTGGAAGCTCTGGAAACACCATATATTTT | CASSVGSSGNTIYF
TRBJ2-2 | 16 | NA | NA | TRBV15 | TGTGCCACCAGCAGAGACCAACCGCAGATCACCGGGGAGCTGTTTTTT | CATSRDQPQITGELFF
TRBJ1-2 | 16 | NA | NA | TRBV7-9 | TGTGCCAGCAGCTTAGAGAGCTCCTACGAGGTATACGTCTACACCTTC | CASSLESSYEVYVYTF
TRBJ1-1 | 11 | NA | NA | TRBV2 | TGTGCCAGCGGACGTGACCCCGTAGTTTTGTTT | CASGRDPVVLF
TRBJ1-1 | 15 | NA | NA | TRBV9 | TGTGCCAGCAGCGTAGATCTGAATGCGCAGTCTGAAGCTTTCTTT | CASSVDLNAQSEAFF
TRBJ2-3 | 13 | TRBD2 | NA | TRBV7-8 | TGTGCCAGCAGCGTAGCGGGAACAGATAATAAGTATTTT | CASSVAGTDNKYF
TRBJ2-1 | 12 | NA | NA | TRBV25-1 | TGTGCCAGCGCTGGAGGCGACAATGAGCAGTTTTTC | CASAGGDNEQFF
TRBJ1-6 | 13 | NA | NA | TRBV7-3 | TGTGCCAGCAGCATCGCAGGGGATTCACCCCTCCACTTT | CASSIAGDSPLHF
TRBJ1-2 | 12 | NA | NA | TRBV20-1 | TGCAGTGCTAACCCAGGGGTTTATGGCTACACCTTC | CSANPGVYGYTF
TRBJ1-2 | 12 | TRBD1 | NA | TRBV5-6 | TGTGCCAGCAGCTTGGCACAGGGGTCCTACACCTTC | CASSLAQGSYTF
TRBJ2-3 | 14 | NA | NA | TRBV10-3 | TGTGCCATCAGCTTCCTGGGAAGGACCTACGCGCAGTACTTT | CAISFLGRTYAQYF
TRBJ2-5 | 13 | TRBD2 | NA | TRBV12-3/TRBV12-4 | TGTGCCAGCAGTGGGACTACGGGGACGACCCAGTACTTC | CASSGTTGTTQYF
TRBJ2-3 | 14 | NA | once | TRBV7-9 | TGTGCCAGCAGCTTAGCGGGAGCTGGCGATATGCAGTATTTT | CASSLAGAGDMQYF
TRBJ2-3 | 13 | NA | NA | TRBV5-1 | TGTGCCAGCGGCTTCGGGGGTACAGATTTGCAGTATTTT | CASGFGGTDLQYF
TRBJ2-3 | 13 | NA | NA | TRBV9 | TGTGCCAGCGGGGACCGGGGCACAGACGAGCAGTACTTT | CASGDRGTDEQYF
TRBJ2-7 | 15 | NA | NA | TRBV7-2 | TGTGCCAGCAGCTTAGCCCACGGCCCCAAAGAGACGCAGTACTTC | CASSLAHGPKETQYF
TRBJ1-6 | 13 | TRBD1 | few | TRBV2 | TGTGCCAGCGCAGGGGGTCGGGATTCACCCCTCCACTTT | CASAGGRDSPLHF
TRBJ1-3 | 12 | NA | NA | TRBV2 | TGTGCCAGCAGAGACTCTGGAAACACCATATATTTT | CASRDSGNTIYF
TRBJ2-3 | 15 | NA | NA | TRBV7-3 | TGTGCCAGCAGCATACAGGCAAAGACCGCAGATCAGTGGTATTTT | CASSIQAKTADQWYF
TRBJ1-1 | 14 | NA | NA | TRBV11-3 | TGTGCCAGCAGCTTGGATCTGGCAGCCACTGAAGCTTTCTTT | CASSLDLAATEAFF
TRBJ1-1 | 15 | NA | NA | TRBV19 | TGTGCCAGTAGTTTAGCTATCGGAGCCTACAATGAGCATTTCTTC | CASSLAIGAYNEHFF
TRBJ1-2 | 15 | NA | NA | TRBV7-2 | TGTGCCAGCAGCTTTACTCACGCATCAAACTGTTCTTCGACCTTC | CASSFTHASNCSSTF
TRBJ1-6 | 14 | NA | NA | TRBV11-2 | TGTGCCAGCAGCTGGGGCAGAGGGAATTCACCCCTCCACTTT | CASSWGRGNSPLHF
TRBJ2-5 | 15 | NA | NA | TRBV9 | TGTGCCAGCAGCGTAACCACAGGGAACCAAGAGACCCAGTACTTC | CASSVTTGNQETQYF
TRBJ2-3 | 14 | NA | NA | TRBV7-9 | TGTGCCAGCAGCTTAGCGGGAGGTTACGGGACGAACTATTTT | CASSLAGGYGTNYF
TRBJ2-3 | 14 | TRBD2 | NA | TRBV9 | TGTGCCAGCGGAGGAGCTGGGGGGGGAGATACGCAGTATTTT | CASGGAGGGDTQYF
TRBJ2-7 | 15 | NA | NA | TRBV2 | TGTGCCAGCAGGGACCGAGAGCCCCTACTCTACGAGCAGTACTTC | CASRDREPLLYEQYF
TRBJ1-6 | 14 | NA | NA | TRBV7-6 | TGTGCCAGCAGCTCGGACAGAAATAATGATCCCCACCACTTT | CASSSDRNNDPHHF
TRBJ1-6 | 14 | NA | once | TRBV15 | TGTGCCAGCAGCAAGGCGGGGGTACGGTACCCCCTCCACTTT | CASSKAGVRYPLHF
TRBJ2-3 | 16 | TRBD2 | NA | TRBV9 | TGTGCCAGCAGCGTAGTTCCGGGACTAGGCCGCGATACGCAGTATTTT | CASSVVPGLGRDTQYF
TRBJ2-3 | 13 | NA | NA | TRBV7-3 | TGTGCCAGCAGCTTAGGCGCCACAGATACGAAGCATTTT | CASSLGATDTKHF
TRBJ1-1 | 17 | TRBD1 | NA | TRBV12-3/TRBV12-4 | TGTGCCAGCGACCCGGACAGGGGAATTCCTAGGGGCACAGAAGCTTTCTTT | CASDPDRGIPRGTEAFF
TRBJ1-2 | 12 | NA | few | TRBV7-6 | TGTGCCAGCAGCTTCAGGTTTTCTGGCTACACCTTC | CASSFRFSGYTF
TRBJ2-3 | 16 | NA | NA | TRBV11-1 | TGTGCCAGCAGCGCCGACAGCGGGACAAGGACAGATACGCAGTATTTT | CASSADSGTRTDTQYF
TRBJ2-1 | 15 | NA | NA | TRBV7-9 | TGTGCCAGCAGCTTAGCGGGTGGTTCCTACACCAAGCACTTCTTC | CASSLAGGSYTKHFF
TRBJ1-3 | 16 | NA | once | TRBV7-9 | TGTGCCAGCAGCTTTCGACGAAGCGGGTGTAGCGACAAGATATATTTT | CASSFRRSGCSDKIYF
TRBJ1-4 | 15 | NA | NA | TRBV20-1 | TGCAGTGCTACCCTCGGGGATAGCTCCTATGAAAAACTGTTTTTT | CSATLGDSSYEKLFF
TRBJ1-1 | 15 | TRBD1 | NA | TRBV7-6 | TGTGCCAGCAGCTTAGACCGGACAGGTACCCCCGAAGCTTTCTTT | CASSLDRTGTPEAFF
TRBJ2-5 | 14 | NA | NA | TRBV9 | TGTGCCACCAGCAGAGGGACCGCCCAAGATACCCACTACTTC | CATSRGTAQDTHYF
TRBJ2-3 | 13 | NA | NA | TRBV7-9 | TGCGCCAGCAGCCTGGGACTCGCTGATAATGAGCAGTTC | CASSLGLADNEQF
TRBJ1-2 | 15 | NA | NA | TRBV7-9 | TGTGCCAGCAGCTTCCAACCGGGACATGGGAACTATGGCACCTTC | CASSFQPGHGNYGTF